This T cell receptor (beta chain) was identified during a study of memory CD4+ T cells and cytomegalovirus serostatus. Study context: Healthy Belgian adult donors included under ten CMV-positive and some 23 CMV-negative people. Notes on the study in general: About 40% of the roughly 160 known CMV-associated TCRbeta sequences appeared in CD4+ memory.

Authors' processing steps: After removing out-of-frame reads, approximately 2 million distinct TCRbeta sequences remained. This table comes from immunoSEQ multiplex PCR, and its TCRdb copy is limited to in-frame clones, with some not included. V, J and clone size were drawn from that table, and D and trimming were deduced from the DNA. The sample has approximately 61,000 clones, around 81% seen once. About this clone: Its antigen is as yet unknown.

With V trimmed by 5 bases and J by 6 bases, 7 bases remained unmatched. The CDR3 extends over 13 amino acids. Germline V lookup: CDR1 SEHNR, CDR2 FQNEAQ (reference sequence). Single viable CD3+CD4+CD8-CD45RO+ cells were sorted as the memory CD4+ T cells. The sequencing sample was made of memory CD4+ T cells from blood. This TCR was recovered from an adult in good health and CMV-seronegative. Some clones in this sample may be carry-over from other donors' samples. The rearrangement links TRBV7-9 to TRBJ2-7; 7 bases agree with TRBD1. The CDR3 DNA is TGTGCCAGCAGCGAATCTACAGGGGTCGAGCAGTACTTC. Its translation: CASSESTGVEQYF.